These 14 T cell receptor beta chains originate from one sample sequenced in a study of blood T cells in healthy people across ages. A J-beta primer mix and a sample-barcoded 5' primer were used in a second PCR of roughly 6 to 11 cycles. MiXCR, applied by TCRdb to the 5' RACE reads, yields one record per CDR3 protein. The table includes about 1.5 million distinct CDR3 sequences, roughly 43% detected once. The sequenced material came from blood. The receptors derive from a woman under 30 in good health.

This clonotype was seen more than once but under ten times. This sequence joins TRBV12-3 or TRBV12-4 and TRBJ2-7; 7 bases are shared with TRBD2. With V trimmed by 4 bases and J by 1 base, 7 bases remained unmatched. CDR3 length: 15 residues. The CDR3 DNA reads TGTGCCAGCAGTTGGCGGGAGAAGGGGTCCTACGAGCAGTACTTC. Translating gives CASSWREKGSYEQYF.

The J gene is TRBJ2-1, the V gene TRBV12-3 or TRBV12-4; D is uncertain. The better agreement between TRBJ2-7 and the DNA end casts doubt on the J call. The length of the CDR3 is 16 residues. CDR3 protein: CASSFGLRGSYNEQYF. The CDR3 DNA is TGTGCCAGCAGTTTTGGTCTACGTGGCTCCTACAATGAGCAGTACTTC.

This clonotype was seen a few times. The chain combines TRBV14 with TRBJ1-6; the D gene is possibly TRBD1 (5 bases). The germline V gene has CDR1 SGHDN and CDR2 FVKESK. This CDR3 contains 17 residues. Trimming removed 4 bases from V and 3 bases from J, with 16 bases in between. The CDR3 bases are TGTGCCAGCAGCCTGCGAGCAGGGAATATCTATAATTCACCCCTCCACTTT. It translates to CASSLRAGNIYNSPLHF. Combining the CDR3 with reference TRBV14 and TRBJ1-6 gives the whole variable domain EAGVTQFPSHSVIEKGQTVTLRCDPISGHDNLYWYRRVMGKEIKFLLHFVKESKQDESGMPNNRFLAERTGGTYSTLKVQPAELEDSGVYFCASSLRAGNIYNSPLHFGNGTRLTVT.

The rearrangement uses TRBV24-1 and TRBJ2-3; 7 positions match TRBD2. J was trimmed by 3 bases and V by 7 bases; bases with no gene match: 3. The CDR3 extends over 13 amino acids. Germline CDR1 reads KGHDR; CDR2 reads SFDVKD. CDR3 sequence (DNA): TGTGCCACCAGGTTTAGCGGGACAGATACGCAGTATTTT. It yields the protein CATRFSGTDTQYF.

J is TRBJ1-2 and V is TRBV6-6; possibly TRBD1 for D (5 bases). Trimming stripped 2 bases from V and 0 bases from J, with 13 bases between. CDR3 size: 16 residues. Per germline, CDR1 MNHNY and CDR2 SVGAGI (reference sequence). CDR3 residues: CASSYGRQYSNYGYTF. The CDR3 DNA is TGTGCCAGCAGTTACGGACGACAGTATTCTAACTATGGCTACACCTTC.

CDR3 sequence: CARNDRDRSSGANVLTF. The CDR3 DNA is TGTGCCAGAAATGACCGGGACAGGAGCTCTGGGGCCAACGTCCTGACTTTC. The V and J genes are TRBV25-1 and TRBJ2-6; TRBD1 aligns across 8 bases. J lost 0 bases, V lost 9 bases, and 10 bases had no gene match. The CDR3 covers 17 residues. The germline V gene encodes CDR1 MGHDK and CDR2 SYGVNS. Based on the CDR3 plus reference TRBV25-1 and TRBJ2-6, the full variable domain is EADIYQTPRYLVIGTGKKITLECSQTMGHDKMYWYQQDPGMELHLIHYSYGVNSTEKGDLSSESTVSRIRTEHFPLTLESARPSHTSQYLCARNDRDRSSGANVLTFGAGSRLTVL.

This clonotype was seen only a few times. This sequence joins TRBV6-2 or TRBV6-3 and TRBJ2-3, with 9 bases matching TRBD1. Trimming took 5 bases from V and 2 from J; bases not matched to a gene: 14. This CDR3 has 18 residues. Looked up from germline, CDR1 is MNHEY and CDR2 is SVGEGT. The CDR3: CASSRRDRESWNTDTQYF. Here the CDR3 DNA reads TGTGCCAGCAGTCGCCGGGACAGGGAGAGTTGGAACACAGATACGCAGTATTTT.

The chain carries TRBV18 and TRBJ2-7; possibly TRBD1 for D (6 bases). Trimming removed 3 bases from V and 0 bases from J, with 12 bases in between. From germline, CDR1 is KGHSH and CDR2 LQKENI. This CDR3 is 15 amino acids long. The CDR3 nucleotides are TGTGCCAGCTCACCGTTCGGGACAACCTCCTACGAGCAGTACTTC. The encoded protein is CASSPFGTTSYEQYF.

The chain recombines TRBV7-9 with TRBJ2-1; D might be TRBD1 or TRBD2, each matching 5 bases. Germline loops: CDR1 SEHNR, CDR2 FQNEAQ (reference sequence). Trimming left V 2 bases short and J 10 bases short, with 12 bases between. The CDR3 has 13 amino acids. The CDR3 spells CASSLLGTYEQFF. The CDR3 DNA is TGTGCCAGCAGCTTACTAGGGACCTACGAGCAGTTCTTC.

This sequence joins TRBV9 and TRBJ2-1; 8 nucleotides match TRBD2. The CDR3 sequence is 15 residues long. Trimming took 0 bases from V and 7 from J; bases not matched to a gene: 6. The germline V gene has CDR1 SGDLS and CDR2 YYNGEE. The CDR3 sequence: CASSVAPSGSNEQFF. CDR3 DNA sequence: TGTGCCAGCAGCGTAGCTCCCAGCGGGAGTAATGAGCAGTTCTTC. Based on the CDR3 plus reference TRBV9 and TRBJ2-1, the full variable domain is DSGVTQTPKHLITATGQRVTLRCSPRSGDLSVYWYQQSLDQGLQFLIQYYNGEERAKGNILERFSAQQFPDLHSELNLSSLELGDSALYFCASSVAPSGSNEQFFGPGTRLTVL.

Here the CDR3 DNA reads TGTGCCAGCAGCCGTACAGGGGGATCCACTGAAGCTTTCTTT. This codes for CASSRTGGSTEAFF. The chain couples TRBV3-1 to TRBJ1-1; 8 bases align to TRBD1. V shed 4 bases and J 4 bases; nucleotides not matched to a gene: 5. There are 14 residues in the CDR3. Germline V gene data show CDR1 as LGHDT and CDR2 as YNNKEL (reference sequence).

CDR3 bases: TGTGCCATCAGTGAGTCTTCCGGGTTTGGGGAGCAGTACTTC. This translates into CAISESSGFGEQYF. The chain carries TRBV10-3 and TRBJ2-7, with D hard to call. The CDR3 is 14 residues long. The germline V gene has CDR1 ENHRY and CDR2 SYGVKD. The V end lost 0 bases, the J end lost 7 bases, and 13 bases lay between the germline ends.

This clonotype showed up just a few times. The chain combines TRBV7-2 with TRBJ1-5; D unresolved. The CDR3 covers 16 residues. Between the trimmed V and J ends, which lost 1 base and 2 bases, there was a span of 12 bases. Per germline, CDR1 SGHTA and CDR2 FQGNSA. CDR3 nucleotides: TGTGCCAGCAGCTTAGGAGACAATGTGGGCAATCAGCCCCAGCATTTT. Amino acid sequence: CASSLGDNVGNQPQHF. Full variable domain (outside the CDR3, taken from reference TRBV7-2 and TRBJ1-5): GAGVSQSPSNKVTEKGKDVELRCDPISGHTALYWYRQSLGQGLEFLIYFQGNSAPDKSGLPSDRFSAERTGGSVSTLTIQRTQQEDSAVYLCASSLGDNVGNQPQHFGDGTRLSIL.

This chain joins TRBV4-1 and TRBJ2-3; D may correspond to TRBD1 or TRBD2 (5 bases each). This CDR3 region has 17 residues. Germline lookup yields CDR1 MGHRA and CDR2 YSYEKL. V dropped 5 bases and J dropped 1 base, with 19 bases sitting between them. The DNA for the CDR3 is TGCGCCAGCAGCGGTCGCTCGGTGAGGGACCGCACAGATACGCAGTATTTT. Protein product: CASSGRSVRDRTDTQYF.